This T cell receptor beta chain is drawn from a study of radiotherapy plus CTLA-4 blockade in lung cancer. The V gene's germline CDR1 is MNHNY and CDR2 SVGAGI (reference sequence). There are 16 residues in the CDR3. Trimming removed 2 bases from V and 4 bases from J, with 15 bases in between. Study-wide findings and caveats: In blood, after radiotherapy plus ipilimumab, tumor-derived TCR clones expanded.

Regarding this clone: Its antigen is not known.

Assay: immunoSEQ multiplex PCR; the TCRdb copy retains only in-frame clones and omits some. The table records 100,000 to 150,000 clones, 90% of them present only once. The sample consisted of peripheral blood, taken from a patient treated with radiotherapy plus ipilimumab. The rearrangement joins TRBV6-6 to TRBJ1-3; possibly TRBD1 for D (6 bases). This sequence was found in a human donor with non-small cell lung cancer that progressed on radiotherapy plus ipilimumab. This chain's CDR3 is CASSYLTQGSGNTIYF. The CDR3 region has the DNA TGTGCCAGCAGTTACCTAACCCAGGGGTCGGGAAACACCATATATTTT.